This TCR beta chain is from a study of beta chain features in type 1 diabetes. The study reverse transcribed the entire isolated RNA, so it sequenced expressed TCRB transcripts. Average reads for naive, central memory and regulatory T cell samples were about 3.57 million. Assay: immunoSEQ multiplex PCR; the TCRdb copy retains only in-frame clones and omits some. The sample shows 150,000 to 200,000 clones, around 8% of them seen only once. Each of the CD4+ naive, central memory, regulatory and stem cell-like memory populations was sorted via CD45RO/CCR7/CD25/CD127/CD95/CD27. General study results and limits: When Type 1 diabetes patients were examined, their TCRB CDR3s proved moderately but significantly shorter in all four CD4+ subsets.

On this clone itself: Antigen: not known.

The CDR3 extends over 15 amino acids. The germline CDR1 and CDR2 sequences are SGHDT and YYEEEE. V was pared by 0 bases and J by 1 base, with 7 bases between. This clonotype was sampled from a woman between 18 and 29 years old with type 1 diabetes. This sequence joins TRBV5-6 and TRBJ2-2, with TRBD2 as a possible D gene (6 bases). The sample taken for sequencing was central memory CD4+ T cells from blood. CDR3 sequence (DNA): TGTGCCAGCAGCTTGGCGGGGGTGAACACCGGGGAGCTGTTTTTT. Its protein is CASSLAGVNTGELFF. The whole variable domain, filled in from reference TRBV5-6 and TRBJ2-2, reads DAGVTQSPTHLIKTRGQQVTLRCSPKSGHDTVSWYQQALGQGPQFIFQYYEEEERQRGNFPDRFSGHQFPNYSSELNVNALLLGDSALYLCASSLAGVNTGELFFGEGSRLTVL.